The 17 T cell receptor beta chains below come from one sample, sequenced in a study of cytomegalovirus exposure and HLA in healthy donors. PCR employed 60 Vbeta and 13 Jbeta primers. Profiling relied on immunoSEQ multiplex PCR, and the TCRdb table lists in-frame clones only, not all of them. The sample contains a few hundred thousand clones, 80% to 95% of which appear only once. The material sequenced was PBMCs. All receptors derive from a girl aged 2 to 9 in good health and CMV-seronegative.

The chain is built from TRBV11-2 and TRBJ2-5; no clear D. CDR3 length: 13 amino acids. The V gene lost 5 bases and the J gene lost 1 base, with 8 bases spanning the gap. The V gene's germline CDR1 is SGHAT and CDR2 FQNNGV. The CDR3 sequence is CASSLRFQETQYF. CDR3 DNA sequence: TGTGCCAGCAGCCTGAGATTCCAAGAGACCCAGTACTTC.

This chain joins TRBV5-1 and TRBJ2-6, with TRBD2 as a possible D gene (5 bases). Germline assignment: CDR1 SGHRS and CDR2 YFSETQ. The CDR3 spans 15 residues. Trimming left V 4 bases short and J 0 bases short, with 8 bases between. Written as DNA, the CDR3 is TGCGCCAGCAGCCCGGGGAGCTCTGGGGCCAACGTCCTGACTTTC. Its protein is CASSPGSSGANVLTF. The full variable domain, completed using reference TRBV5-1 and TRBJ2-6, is KAGVTQTPRYLIKTRGQQVTLSCSPISGHRSVSWYQQTPGQGLQFLFEYFSETQRNKGNFPGRFSGRQFSNSRSEMNVSTLELGDSALYLCASSPGSSGANVLTFGAGSRLTVL.

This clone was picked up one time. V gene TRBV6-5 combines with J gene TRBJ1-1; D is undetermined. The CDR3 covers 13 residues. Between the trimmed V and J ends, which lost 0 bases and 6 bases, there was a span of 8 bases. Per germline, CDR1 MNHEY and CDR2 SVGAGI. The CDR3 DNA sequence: TGTGCCAGCAGTTACTCTACAGTCGCTGAAGCTTTCTTT. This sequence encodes CASSYSTVAEAFF.

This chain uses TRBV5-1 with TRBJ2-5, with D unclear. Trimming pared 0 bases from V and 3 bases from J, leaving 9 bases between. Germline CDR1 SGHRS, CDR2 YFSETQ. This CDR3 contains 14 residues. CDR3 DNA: TGCGCCAGCAGCTTGGGCGGCGTCGAAGAGACCCAGTACTTC. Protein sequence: CASSLGGVEETQYF.

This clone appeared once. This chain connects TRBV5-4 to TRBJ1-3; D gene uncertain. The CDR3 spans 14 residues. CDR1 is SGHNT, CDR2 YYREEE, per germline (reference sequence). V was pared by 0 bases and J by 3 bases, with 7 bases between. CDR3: CASSLGSIGNTIYF. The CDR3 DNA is TGTGCCAGCAGCTTGGGTAGTATTGGAAACACCATATATTTT.

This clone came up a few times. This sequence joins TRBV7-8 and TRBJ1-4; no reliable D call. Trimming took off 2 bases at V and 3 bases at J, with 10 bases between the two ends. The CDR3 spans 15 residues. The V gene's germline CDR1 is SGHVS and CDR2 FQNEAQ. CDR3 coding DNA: TGTGCCAGCAGCTTAAAGGCGGATGCTAATGAAAAACTGTTTTTT. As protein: CASSLKADANEKLFF.

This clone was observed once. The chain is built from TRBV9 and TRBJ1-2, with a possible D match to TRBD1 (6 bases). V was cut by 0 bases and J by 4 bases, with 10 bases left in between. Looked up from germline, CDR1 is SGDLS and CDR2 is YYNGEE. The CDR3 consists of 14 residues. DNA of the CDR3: TGTGCCAGCAGCGTAGGAGGACAGACCTATGGCTACACCTTC. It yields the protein CASSVGGQTYGYTF.

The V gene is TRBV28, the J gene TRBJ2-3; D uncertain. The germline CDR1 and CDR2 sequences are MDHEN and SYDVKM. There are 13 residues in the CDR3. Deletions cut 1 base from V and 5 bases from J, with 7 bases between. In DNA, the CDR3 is TGTGCCAGCAGTTTATCGACTGGAGATACGCAGTATTTT. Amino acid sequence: CASSLSTGDTQYF. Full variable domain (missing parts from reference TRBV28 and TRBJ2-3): DVKVTQSSRYLVKRTGEKVFLECVQDMDHENMFWYRQDPGLGLRLIYFSYDVKMKEKGDIPEGYSVSREKKERFSLILESASTNQTSMYLCASSLSTGDTQYFGPGTRLTVL.

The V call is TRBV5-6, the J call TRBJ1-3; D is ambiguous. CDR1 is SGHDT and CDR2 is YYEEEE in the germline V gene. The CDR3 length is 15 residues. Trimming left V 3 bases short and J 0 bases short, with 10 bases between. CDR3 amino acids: CASSSDSYSGNTIYF. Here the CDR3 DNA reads TGTGCCAGCAGCTCGGACTCTTACTCTGGAAACACCATATATTTT.

The CDR3 reads CASSQDIEGRDTEAFF. For the CDR3, the DNA is TGTGCCAGCAGCCAAGATATCGAGGGGAGGGACACTGAAGCTTTCTTT. The chain employs TRBV4-2 and TRBJ1-1; possible D gene TRBD1, 5 bases. The CDR3 has 16 amino acids. Germline V gene lookup returns CDR1 LGHNA and CDR2 YNFKEQ. With 0 bases removed from V and 3 bases from J, the gap between germline ends came to 14 bases.

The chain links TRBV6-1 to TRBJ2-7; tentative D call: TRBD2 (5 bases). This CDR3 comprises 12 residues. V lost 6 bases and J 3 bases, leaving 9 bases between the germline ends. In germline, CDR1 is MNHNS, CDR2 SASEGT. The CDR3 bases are TGTGCCAGCAGCGGGGTGGTCTACGAGCAGTACTTC. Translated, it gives CASSGVVYEQYF.

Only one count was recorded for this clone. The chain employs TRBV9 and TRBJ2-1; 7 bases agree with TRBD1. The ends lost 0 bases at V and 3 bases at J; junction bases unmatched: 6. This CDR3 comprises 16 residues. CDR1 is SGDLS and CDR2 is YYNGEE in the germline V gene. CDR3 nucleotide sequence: TGTGCCAGCAGCGTAGCCGGACAGGCCCGCTACAATGAGCAGTTCTTC. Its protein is CASSVAGQARYNEQFF.

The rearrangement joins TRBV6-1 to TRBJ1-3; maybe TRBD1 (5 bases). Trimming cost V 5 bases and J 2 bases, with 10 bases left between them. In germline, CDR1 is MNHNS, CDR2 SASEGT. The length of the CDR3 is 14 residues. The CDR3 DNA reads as TGTGCCAGCAGTCCAGGGTCGGCTGGAAACACCATATATTTT. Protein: CASSPGSAGNTIYF.

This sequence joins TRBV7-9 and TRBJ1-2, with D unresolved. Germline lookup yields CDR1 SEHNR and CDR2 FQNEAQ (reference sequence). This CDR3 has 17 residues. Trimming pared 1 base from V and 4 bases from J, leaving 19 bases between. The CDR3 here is CASSLVWTEESGYGYTF. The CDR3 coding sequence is TGTGCCAGCAGCTTAGTATGGACGGAGGAATCGGGCTATGGCTACACCTTC.

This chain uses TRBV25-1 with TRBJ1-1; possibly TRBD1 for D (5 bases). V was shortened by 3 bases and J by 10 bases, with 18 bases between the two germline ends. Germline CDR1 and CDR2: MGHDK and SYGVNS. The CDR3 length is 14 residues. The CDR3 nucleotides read TGTGCCAGCAGTGACCAACGACAGTGGTCAAGAGCTTTCTTT. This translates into CASSDQRQWSRAFF.

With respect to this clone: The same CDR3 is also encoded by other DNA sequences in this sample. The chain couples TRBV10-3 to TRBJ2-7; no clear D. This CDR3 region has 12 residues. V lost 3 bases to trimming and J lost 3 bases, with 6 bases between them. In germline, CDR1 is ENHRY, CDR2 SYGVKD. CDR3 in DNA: TGTGCCATCAGTGACTCTAGCTACGAGCAGTACTTC. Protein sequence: CAISDSSYEQYF.

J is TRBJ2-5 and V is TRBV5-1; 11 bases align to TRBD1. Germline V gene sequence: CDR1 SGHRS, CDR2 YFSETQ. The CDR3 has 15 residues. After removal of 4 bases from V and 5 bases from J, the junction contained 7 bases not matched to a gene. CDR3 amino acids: CASSDGQGAWETQYF. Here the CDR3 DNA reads TGCGCCAGCAGCGATGGACAGGGGGCGTGGGAGACCCAGTACTTC.